The rows below give T cell receptor beta chains drawn from one sample of a study of shared T cell receptors in the human thymus. Generated by immunoSEQ multiplex PCR, the TCRdb table keeps only in-frame clones and is missing some. The sample has hundreds of thousands of clones, about 89% seen once. This sample was shared with a second study, whose subject was human thymus T cells.

Sequences were obtained from thymocytes. All receptors derive from a boy less than two years old with a congenital heart defect. Both conserved end residues are part of each CDR3. D genes are given only for firm matches. Some rows have no size entry. The others give once, few or many, or a class for an expanded clone.

V gene,D gene,J gene,clone size,CDR3 DNA,CDR3 protein
TRBV2,.,TRBJ1-4,.,TGTGCCAGCAGGAGGGGGGGAATCGACGAAAAACTGTTTTTT,CASRRGGIDEKLFF
TRBV28,TRBD2,TRBJ2-1,.,TGTGCCAGCACTACGGGACTAGACCCGACCGATGAGCAGTTCTTC,CASTTGLDPTDEQFF
TRBV14,.,TRBJ2-2,.,TGTGCCAGCAGCCAAGCCAGGGTCACCGGGGAGCTGTTTTTT,CASSQARVTGELFF
TRBV6-5,.,TRBJ2-1,.,TGTGCCAGCAGTTACGTAGGAGGGGAATACAATGAGCAGTTCTTC,CASSYVGGEYNEQFF
TRBV5-4,TRBD2,TRBJ2-7,.,TGTGCCAGCAGCGACGGGACTAGCGGGGGAAAAACCTACGAGCAGTACTTC,CASSDGTSGGKTYEQYF
TRBV4-3,.,TRBJ1-5,once,TGCGCCAGCAGCCAAAGGGGTGGACAGCCCCAGCATTTT,CASSQRGGQPQHF
TRBV6-5,TRBD1,TRBJ2-1,once,TGTGCCAGCAACCAGGACAGGCTAACCTACAATGAGCAGTTCTTC,CASNQDRLTYNEQFF
TRBV14,.,TRBJ2-7,.,TGTGCCAGCAGCCCCGGACATCCCAGGAGCTCCTACGAGCAGTACTTC,CASSPGHPRSSYEQYF
TRBV7-6,TRBD2,TRBJ2-3,.,TGTGCCAGCAGCTTAGAAACCGGACTAGCGGGGGTGAGAGATACGCAGTATTTT,CASSLETGLAGVRDTQYF
TRBV18,.,TRBJ2-3,.,TGTGCCAGCTCACCCCGAGGAAACGAGAGCACAGATACGCAGTATTTT,CASSPRGNESTDTQYF
TRBV28,.,TRBJ1-5,.,TGTGCCAGCAGTTTAGACAGATTCAATCAGCCCCAGCATTTT,CASSLDRFNQPQHF
TRBV4-3,TRBD1,TRBJ1-5,.,TGCGCCAGCAGCCAGGAGGTCAGGGGGGTAAATCAGCCCCAGCATTTT,CASSQEVRGVNQPQHF
TRBV7-3,TRBD1,TRBJ2-1,once,TGTGCCAGCAGTAAGGGGGCGGGCTACAATGAGCAGTTCTTC,CASSKGAGYNEQFF
TRBV6-1,.,TRBJ2-3,.,TGTGCCAGTAGGCGGGTTTGGTTTTACGCAGATACGCAGTATTTT,CASRRVWFYADTQYF
TRBV29-1,TRBD2,TRBJ2-5,.,TGCAGCGTGAGGACTAGCGGGACTCAAGAGACCCAGTACTTC,CSVRTSGTQETQYF
TRBV14,TRBD2,TRBJ2-1,.,TGTGCCAGCAGTCATAAAGCGGGAGAGGCAAATGAGCAGTTCTTC,CASSHKAGEANEQFF
TRBV7-9,.,TRBJ1-2,.,TGTGCCAGCAGCTCCCCGGGTGGCTACACCTTC,CASSSPGGYTF
TRBV4-3,.,TRBJ2-7,few,TGCGCCAGCAGCCAGACCGGGACGGGGGCCTACGAGCAGTACTTC,CASSQTGTGAYEQYF
TRBV28,.,TRBJ1-2,.,TGTGCCAGCAGTTCCCGCAGGGACTATGGCTACACCTTC,CASSSRRDYGYTF
TRBV14,.,TRBJ2-5,few,TGTGCCAGCAGCGCGCCCACAGGGCGCGGAGAGACCCAGTACTTC,CASSAPTGRGETQYF
TRBV28,.,TRBJ2-7,.,TGTGCCAGCAGTTTATTTGGCGGGGCCATCTACGAGCAGTACTTC,CASSLFGGAIYEQYF
TRBV6-5,.,TRBJ2-5,.,TGTGCCACCAGTCCCTCATCGCGGGGAGGTCAGACCCAGTACTTC,CATSPSSRGGQTQYF
TRBV4-3,TRBD2,TRBJ2-2,few,TGCGCCAGCAGCCAAGATCGAGCGGGGCAGACCGGGGAGCTGTTTTTT,CASSQDRAGQTGELFF
TRBV7-8,TRBD1,TRBJ1-5,.,TGTGCCAGCAGCGTAGACGTGGGACAGGGTATTTCGAATCAGCCCCAGCATTTT,CASSVDVGQGISNQPQHF
TRBV18,TRBD1,TRBJ1-6,once,TGTGCCAGCTCACCCGGACAGGGGGTAATCAATTCACCCCTCCACTTT,CASSPGQGVINSPLHF
TRBV27,.,TRBJ2-6,.,TGTGCCAGCTCCGGACAGCCACCTCTCTCTGGGGCCAACGTCCTGACTTTC,CASSGQPPLSGANVLTF
TRBV12-5,.,TRBJ2-7,few,TGTGCTAGTGGTCCCCTGACTAGGAGGTCCAACGAGCAGTACTTC,CASGPLTRRSNEQYF
TRBV9,TRBD1,TRBJ1-4,.,TGTGCCAGCAGCTACATGACAGGGAATGAAAAACTGTTTTTT,CASSYMTGNEKLFF
TRBV10-3,TRBD2,TRBJ2-5,.,TGTGCCATCAGTGAGTCCCGAGGGAGGGCCGGTGAGACCCAGTACTTC,CAISESRGRAGETQYF
TRBV10-3,.,TRBJ2-1,.,TGTGCCACCAACCTAAGGAGTATAGATGAGCAGTTCTTC,CATNLRSIDEQFF
TRBV11-2,.,TRBJ2-1,.,TGTGCCAGCAGCTTCCGAACAGGCGGACTATACAATGAGCAGTTCTTC,CASSFRTGGLYNEQFF
TRBV9,.,TRBJ2-6,once,TGTGCCAGCAGCGTAGCTGCGGGTTCTGGGGCCAACGTCCTGACTTTC,CASSVAAGSGANVLTF
TRBV7-2,TRBD1,TRBJ2-7,.,TGTGCCAGCAGCTCGTCCTCGGACAGGGAACGATCCTACGAGCAGTACTTC,CASSSSSDRERSYEQYF
TRBV12-1,.,TRBJ1-6,.,TGTGCCAGCAGCTTTGAACCTGGGACAGGGTGCCATTCACCCCTCCACTTT,CASSFEPGTGCHSPLHF
TRBV4-3,TRBD1,TRBJ1-6,.,TGCGCCAGCAGCCAAGATGTAACAGGGGGCTTGTGGGCCCTCCACTTT,CASSQDVTGGLWALHF
TRBV4-1,TRBD1,TRBJ2-5,.,TGCGCCAGCAGCCAAGCATGGACAGGGGAGACCCAGTACTTC,CASSQAWTGETQYF
TRBV6-5,TRBD2,TRBJ2-7,.,TGTGCCAGCAGTTACTCAGGGACTAGCGGGAGTTACGAGCAGTACTTC,CASSYSGTSGSYEQYF
TRBV5-4,TRBD1,TRBJ1-1,.,TGTGCCAGCAGCCTTGCAGGGGGCAGGACTGAAGCTTTCTTT,CASSLAGGRTEAFF
TRBV5-6,.,TRBJ1-1,.,TGTGCCAGCAGCTTAAACAGAGACCCTCACTCTGAAGCTTTCTTT,CASSLNRDPHSEAFF
TRBV5-1,.,TRBJ2-2,.,TGCGCCAGCAGCCCCTTCTACAGATGCACCGGGGAGCTGTTTTTT,CASSPFYRCTGELFF
TRBV7-9,TRBD2,TRBJ2-7,.,TGTGCCAGCAGCTCGGGACTAGCGGGCGGTAGTCCCTACGAGCAGTACTTC,CASSSGLAGGSPYEQYF
TRBV4-3,.,TRBJ1-2,.,TGCGCCAGCAGCCAAATGGCCCGCGGCAGGGTATATGGCTACACCTTC,CASSQMARGRVYGYTF
TRBV28,.,TRBJ2-7,few,TGTGCCAGCAGTCACCAACATGGGGCGCCAGAGCAGTACTTC,CASSHQHGAPEQYF
TRBV4-3,TRBD1,TRBJ2-7,.,TGCGCCAGCAGCCGACACCCGGGACAGGCAACGATCGACGAGCAGTACTTC,CASSRHPGQATIDEQYF
TRBV10-3,.,TRBJ2-7,.,TGTGCCATCAGTGAGGGTGTGGCTAAGGTCGGTAGCTTTCGACTCTACGAGCAGTACTTC,CAISEGVAKVGSFRLYEQYF
TRBV7-2,TRBD2,TRBJ2-7,once,TGTGCCAGCAGCCCTCAGCGGGAGGCAAACTACGAGCAGTACTTC,CASSPQREANYEQYF